This T cell receptor beta chain was sequenced for a study of human T cells and chemical hapten exposure. This clonotype came up many times. The time point here: patch test 1, 2 weeks after DPC sensitization. The treatment here: therapeutic diphenylcyclopropenone sensitization with weekly scalp DPC. In the original analysis: Ranging from about 20,000 to 690,600, TCR counts per sample had a median value of about 96,000. From the RACE reads, TCRdb called clonotypes with MiXCR, one entry per CDR3 protein. The V and J calls reflect TCRdb's pipeline rather than the authors' work. The data show about 120,000 distinct CDR3 sequences, roughly 12% seen once. Germline CDR1 is SNHLY and CDR2 is FYNNEI. The CDR3 extends over 12 amino acids. The V and J ends lost 4 bases and 3 bases respectively, with 7 bases between them.

The sequence derives from a woman between 50 and 59 years old with alopecia areata. Some clones in this sample may be carry-over from other donors' samples. Sequenced here: whole blood, sampled in connection with sensitization to the hapten diphenylcyclopropenone (DPC). V and J are TRBV2 and TRBJ2-7, with unresolved D. CDR3 sequence: CASSVTFYEQYF. In nucleotides, the CDR3 is TGTGCCAGCAGTGTTACATTCTACGAGCAGTACTTC.